Below are 14 T cell receptor beta chains sequenced from a single sample in a study of blood T cells in healthy people across ages. It was with a sample-barcoded 5' primer and a J-beta primer mix that a second PCR of roughly 7 to 11 cycles was run. A single record per CDR3 protein comes from TCRdb applying MiXCR to the 5' RACE reads. Found here are fewer than 700,000 distinct CDR3 sequences, 45% to 55% of them singletons; the top ten hold approximately 23%. The sequenced sample was blood. These TCRs come from a man of 80 years or more in good health.

The chain carries TRBV10-3 and TRBJ1-1, with D tentatively TRBD1 (6 bases). This CDR3 is 13 amino acids long. Germline CDR1 ENHRY, CDR2 SYGVKD. Deletions cut 6 bases from V and 5 bases from J, with 13 bases between. CDR3 in amino acids: CAIRPGVETEAFF. Written as DNA, the CDR3 is TGTGCCATCAGGCCAGGGGTAGAGACTGAAGCTTTCTTT.

The chain links TRBV5-1 to TRBJ2-1, with D uncertain. Germline CDR1 is SGHRS and CDR2 is YFSETQ. The ends were cut back, 4 bases at V and 0 bases at J, with 17 bases in the middle. This CDR3 is built from 17 residues. The CDR3 DNA sequence: TGCGCCAGCAGCGTGAGTTATTCTGCCCTCTCCTACAATGAGCAGTTCTTC. Protein product: CASSVSYSALSYNEQFF.

The DNA of the CDR3 is TGTGCCACCAGTGATGGAGGGGACAGGGCGCGGTCCTACGAGCAGTACTTC. The encoded protein is CATSDGGDRARSYEQYF. The rearrangement uses TRBV24-1 and TRBJ2-7; 9 bases fit TRBD1. Germline CDR1 KGHDR, CDR2 SFDVKD. The CDR3 is made up of 17 amino acids. J gave up 1 base and V 3 bases, and 9 bases lay outside the gene matches.

The V call is TRBV9, the J call TRBJ2-1; TRBD1 might be the D (6 bases). The CDR3 is made up of 16 amino acids. The germline V gene encodes CDR1 SGDLS and CDR2 YYNGEE. V shed 3 bases and J shed 2 bases, with 15 bases lying between them. As DNA, the CDR3 is TGTGCCAGCAGCGCAGGGACACCAGGGGCCTACAATGAGCAGTTCTTC. Residues: CASSAGTPGAYNEQFF.

The rearrangement uses TRBV20-1 and TRBJ2-2; D possibly matches TRBD1 or TRBD2 (5 bases each). Per the germline V gene, CDR1 is DFQATT and CDR2 is SNEGSKA (reference sequence). The V gene lost 6 bases and the J gene lost 9 bases, with 17 bases spanning the gap. The CDR3 consists of 13 residues. This chain's CDR3 is CSASGRLSRELFF. CDR3 DNA sequence: TGCAGTGCCTCGGGACGGCTGTCTCGGGAGCTGTTTTTT.

The chain is built from TRBV2 and TRBJ2-7; no firm D call. The CDR3 is 14 residues long. V was clipped by 6 bases and J by 7 bases, with 19 bases between them. Germline assignment: CDR1 SNHLY and CDR2 FYNNEI. The CDR3 protein is CASRVQVTSREQYF. DNA of the CDR3: TGTGCCAGCAGGGTCCAGGTTACGTCGCGGGAGCAGTACTTC.

This sequence joins TRBV7-2 and TRBJ1-5; 9 bases map to TRBD1. The CDR3 contains 15 residues. Unmatched junction bases numbered 11, after V lost 5 bases and J lost 9 bases. CDR1 is SGHTA and CDR2 is FQGNSA in the germline V gene. CDR3 region: CASSTTGTGFVPQHF. DNA of the CDR3: TGTGCCAGCAGCACAACCGGGACAGGGTTTGTGCCCCAGCATTTT.

J is TRBJ1-4 and V is TRBV7-2, with TRBD1 matching over 8 bases. The length of the CDR3 is 15 residues. Unmatched junction bases numbered 8, after V lost 5 bases and J lost 6 bases. In germline, CDR1 is SGHTA, CDR2 FQGNSA. The CDR3 is CASSGRTGRDEKLFF. CDR3 DNA sequence: TGTGCCAGCAGCGGTCGGACAGGGCGGGATGAAAAACTGTTTTTT.

CDR3 bases: TGCAGTGCCCCCAGCAGGGTTGGAGATGAGCAGTTCTTC. Its translation is CSAPSRVGDEQFF. This chain links TRBV20-1 with TRBJ2-1; the D gene is possibly TRBD1 (5 bases). Germline values: CDR1 DFQATT, CDR2 SNEGSKA (reference sequence). The CDR3 is made up of 13 amino acids. With 6 bases removed from V and 8 bases from J, the gap between germline ends came to 17 bases.

This clonotype was counted a few times. The chain combines TRBV7-2 with TRBJ2-5; TRBD1 agrees at 7 bases. Per germline, CDR1 SGHTA and CDR2 FQGNSA. The CDR3 runs 13 residues. With 6 bases clipped from V and 1 base from J, the junction kept 2 bases outside the gene matches. The CDR3 sequence is CASRGQPQETQYF. The DNA of the CDR3 is TGTGCCAGCAGGGGACAGCCCCAAGAGACCCAGTACTTC.

The rearrangement joins TRBV20-1 to TRBJ2-1, with TRBD2 matching 10 bases. The J call may be incorrect, as the DNA end agrees better with TRBJ2-7. Germline V lookup: CDR1 DFQATT, CDR2 SNEGSKA (reference sequence). The CDR3 extends over 16 amino acids. The CDR3 DNA is TGCAGTGCTTCAGTTCCTAGCGGGGGCTCCTACAATGAGCAGTACTTC. This sequence encodes CSASVPSGGSYNEQYF.

The rearrangement uses TRBV20-1 and TRBJ2-1; D is unresolved. Trimming took off 1 base at V and 6 bases at J, with 4 bases between the two ends. Germline V gene sequence: CDR1 DFQATT, CDR2 SNEGSKA (reference sequence). This CDR3 contains 11 residues. As DNA, the CDR3 is TGCAGTGCTAGAGGTCGCAATGAGCAGTTCTTC. Translating it yields CSARGRNEQFF.

The V call is TRBV20-1, the J call TRBJ1-5; D ambiguous. The CDR3 totals 14 residues. The germline V gene has CDR1 DFQATT and CDR2 SNEGSKA (reference sequence). Trimming took off 3 bases at V and 2 bases at J, with 11 bases between the two ends. The CDR3 is CSARRRVGNQPQHF. The CDR3 DNA sequence: TGCAGTGCTAGGCGGAGGGTTGGCAATCAGCCCCAGCATTTT.

This chain joins TRBV30 and TRBJ2-4; TRBD2 matches at 8 bases. Germline V gene data show CDR1 as GTSNPN and CDR2 as SVGIG (reference sequence). After removal of 8 bases from V and 5 bases from J, the junction contained 8 bases not matched to a gene. There are 13 residues in the CDR3. CDR3 sequence: CAQTREGENIQYF. CDR3 DNA sequence: TGTGCCCAAACCCGGGAGGGGGAAAACATTCAGTACTTC.